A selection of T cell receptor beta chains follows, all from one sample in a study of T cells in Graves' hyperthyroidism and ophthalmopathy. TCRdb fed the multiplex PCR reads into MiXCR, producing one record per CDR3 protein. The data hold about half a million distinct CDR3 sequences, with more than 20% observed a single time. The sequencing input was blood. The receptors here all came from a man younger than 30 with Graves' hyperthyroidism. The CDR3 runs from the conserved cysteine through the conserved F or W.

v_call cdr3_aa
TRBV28 CASDRGPGGGQPQHF
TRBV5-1 CASSLGWYRDNTEAFF
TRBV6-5 CASSFGQGRARGWAQHF
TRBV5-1 CASSLGDRLDSETQYF
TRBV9 CASSAGRGPTYEQYF
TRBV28 CASSSRDAQETQYF
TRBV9 CASSVEGRNTEAFF
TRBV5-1 CASSLAGRPNYGYTF
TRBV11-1 CASSQNGNIQYF
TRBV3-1 CASSPRAGANYGYTF
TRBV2 CASSEVGIYGYTF
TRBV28 CASSSRQGEDEQYF
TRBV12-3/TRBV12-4 CASQTGDTEAFF
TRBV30 CAHGTGWGGGYTF
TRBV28 CASSFRLAGTPREETQYF
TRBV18 CASSSQPGRGQETQYF
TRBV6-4 CASSEPPGAGGYYEETQYF
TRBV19 CASSGTEETQYF
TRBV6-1 CASSETGTGAYEQYF
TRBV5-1 CASSLRGGTEAFF
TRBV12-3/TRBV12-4 CASSPTGTHSGNTIYF
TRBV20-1 CSARDTRRETQYF